The clone carrying this T cell receptor (beta chain) was detected only a few times. This record belongs to a study of T-cell reconstitution after alpha-beta-depleted transplantation in children. Germline trimming cut 3 bases from V and 5 bases from J; bases unmatched to any gene: 3. Germline CDR1 reads SGHVS; CDR2 reads FQNEAQ. The length of the CDR3 is 14 residues. A library of TCRbeta sequences, prepared with unique molecular identifiers, was generated. MiXCR was run by TCRdb on the PCR reads, yielding one entry per CDR3 protein. The sample holds fewer than 550,000 distinct CDR3 sequences, about a tenth seen once.

This specimen was PBMCs from the stem cell graft donor, taken from the stem cell graft. V and J are TRBV7-8 and TRBJ2-3; the match to TRBD2 covers 9 bases. The sequence derives from a human donor who donated a stem cell graft to a child with acute myeloid leukemia. CDR3 protein: CASSFNSGRDTQYF. For the CDR3, the DNA is TGTGCCAGCAGCTTTAATAGCGGGAGAGATACGCAGTATTTT.